These 18 T cell receptor beta chains originate from one sample sequenced in a study of response to subunit inactivated influenza vaccine (dated 2018 in TCRdb). The library was made by RT-PCR. These reads were obtained on an Illumina HiSeq 2500. TCRdb reprocessed the public reads (quality trimming at Q25 with fastp, clone calling with MiXCR) and kept in-frame beta chains. CDR3 protein duplicates are merged, each entry listing the most common genes and DNA. In all, the sample holds 650,000 to 850,000 distinct CDR3 sequences, and around 13% of those were seen once. The ten biggest clones cover less than 7% of the sample. Specimen: PBMCs from blood, collected 14 to 15 days before vaccination. The receptors derive from a middle-aged man who received an inactivated influenza vaccine. Donor details come from another sample of the same person, matched by shared clones.

This clonotype was recorded at least ten times. The chain carries TRBV7-9 and TRBJ1-1, with a possible D match to TRBD1 (6 bases). V was trimmed by 2 bases and J by 7 bases, leaving 11 bases between them. The length of the CDR3 is 13 residues. Looked up from germline, CDR1 is SEHNR and CDR2 is FQNEAQ (reference sequence). The DNA for the CDR3 is TGTGCCAGCAGCTTAATTCAGGGGATTGAAGCTTTCTTT. It specifies CASSLIQGIEAFF.

This clonotype was detected a few times. The chain links TRBV12-3 or TRBV12-4 to TRBJ2-7, with D perhaps matching TRBD1 or TRBD2 (5 bases each). Trimming stripped 8 bases from V and 3 bases from J, with 17 bases between. CDR3 length: 14 amino acids. CDR3 protein: CASGDSGPDYEQYF. The DNA of the CDR3 is TGTGCCAGCGGAGACAGCGGTCCCGACTACGAGCAGTACTTC.

The rearrangement links TRBV20-1 to TRBJ2-2; D remains unclear. In germline, CDR1 is DFQATT, CDR2 SNEGSKA (reference sequence). The V and J ends lost 1 base and 0 bases respectively, with 6 bases between them. This CDR3 region has 14 residues. CDR3 in amino acids: CSARGGANTGELFF. In DNA form, the CDR3 reads TGCAGTGCTAGAGGGGGTGCGAACACCGGGGAGCTGTTTTTT.

This clonotype has only a few counts. The V call is TRBV2, the J call TRBJ2-7; 7 bases align to TRBD2. The CDR3 totals 15 residues. CDR1 SNHLY and CDR2 FYNNEI come from the germline V gene. The V gene end was trimmed by 8 bases and the J gene end by 1 base; junction bases not matched to a gene: 11. The chain's CDR3 is CASGNLAEVSYEQYF. The CDR3 coding sequence is TGTGCCAGCGGTAATCTAGCGGAAGTATCCTACGAGCAGTACTTC.

Comment on this clonotype: The germline gene is not matched at one end of the junction; a read error may be the cause. The genes are TRBV27 and TRBJ2-2; possible D gene TRBD2, 5 bases. The CDR3 runs to 14 residues. The V gene's germline CDR1 is MNHEY and CDR2 SMNVEV (reference sequence). For the CDR3, the DNA is TGTCCCAGCAGTTTCAGCGGGAACACCGGGGAGCTGTTTTTT. Its protein product is CPSSFSGNTGELFF.

This sequence joins TRBV12-3 or TRBV12-4 and TRBJ2-2; the D is unclear. There are 12 residues in the CDR3. V shed 3 bases and J shed 8 bases, with 7 bases lying between them. This CDR3 is CASSFSSGELFF. As DNA, the CDR3 is TGTGCCAGCAGTTTTTCCTCGGGGGAGCTGTTTTTT.

The chain recombines TRBV12-3 or TRBV12-4 with TRBJ2-5; the match to TRBD2 covers 7 bases. V trimming: 2 bases; J trimming: 1 base; junction bases outside the gene matches: 7. The CDR3 has 16 residues. CDR3: CASSLLADPGQETQYF. CDR3 in DNA: TGTGCCAGCAGTTTACTAGCGGACCCTGGCCAAGAGACCCAGTACTTC.

The chain carries TRBV10-3 and TRBJ2-3, with D perhaps matching TRBD1 or TRBD2 (5 bases each). The CDR3 has 20 residues. Germline lookup yields CDR1 ENHRY and CDR2 SYGVKD. V lost 3 bases to trimming and J lost 1 base, with 26 bases between them. The CDR3 coding sequence is TGTGCCATCAGTGACCCTGTGGGACGGATCCGAGAGGGTGGCACAGATACGCAGTATTTT. It is translated as CAISDPVGRIREGGTDTQYF.

The CDR3 sequence: CASSLPGLAGEEQFF. CDR3 DNA sequence: TGTGCCAGCAGCCTACCGGGACTAGCGGGAGAGGAGCAGTTCTTC. The rearrangement links TRBV3-1 to TRBJ2-1, with 14 nucleotides matching TRBD2. This CDR3 comprises 15 residues. The germline V gene encodes CDR1 LGHDT and CDR2 YNNKEL (reference sequence). Trimming at V came to 4 bases and at J to 10 bases, leaving 6 bases not matched to a gene.

This clonotype has a handful of counts. The chain combines TRBV12-3 or TRBV12-4 with TRBJ1-5, with TRBD1 matching over 8 bases. The CDR3 loop spans 16 amino acids. V shed 4 bases, J shed 0 bases, and the junction held 5 bases outside the gene matches. The CDR3 here is CASSSEDRDSNQPQHF. The CDR3 DNA reads TGTGCCAGCAGTTCCGAGGACAGGGATAGCAATCAGCCCCAGCATTTT.

The rearrangement links TRBV14 to TRBJ2-2; D might be TRBD1 (6 bases). V shed 2 bases and J shed 5 bases, with 12 bases lying between them. The germline V gene has CDR1 SGHDN and CDR2 FVKESK. The CDR3 extends over 15 amino acids. The CDR3 DNA reads as TGTGCCAGCAGCCAAAACAGGGCCGGTACCGGGGAGCTGTTTTTT. Encoded protein: CASSQNRAGTGELFF.

The chain couples TRBV12-3 or TRBV12-4 to TRBJ1-2, with D hard to call. V lost 6 bases and J lost 8, with 10 bases in between. The CDR3 consists of 11 residues. CDR3 nucleotides: TGTGCCAGCAGGACGGTTGGGGGCTACACCTTC. Amino acids: CASRTVGGYTF.

This clonotype was seen at least ten times. The J gene is TRBJ2-2, the V gene TRBV2; D gene uncertain. Looked up from germline, CDR1 is SNHLY and CDR2 is FYNNEI. Trimming shortened V by 6 bases and J by 4 bases, and 12 bases separated the two germline ends. CDR3 size: 14 residues. CDR3 bases: TGTGCCAGCAGAGCTGAGGACGGCACCGGGGAGCTGTTTTTT. Protein sequence: CASRAEDGTGELFF.

The DNA for the CDR3 is TGTGCCAGCAATGTGAGGGAAACGGACGAGCAGTACTTC. It is translated as CASNVRETDEQYF. V usage is TRBV5-5 and J usage is TRBJ2-7; tentatively, D is TRBD2 (5 bases). The CDR3 is 13 amino acids. V was trimmed by 6 bases and J by 5 bases, leaving 15 bases between them. Germline loops: CDR1 SGHKS, CDR2 YYEKEE (reference sequence).

The genes are TRBV9 and TRBJ2-5, with a possible D match to TRBD2 (7 bases). The V end lost 3 bases, the J end lost 5 bases, and 14 bases lay between the germline ends. This CDR3 comprises 14 residues. CDR1 and CDR2 from the germline V gene are SGDLS and YYNGEE. The CDR3 loop is CASSGGGPGETQYF. For the CDR3, the DNA is TGTGCCAGCAGCGGGGGGGGGCCAGGGGAGACCCAGTACTTC.

The chain employs TRBV5-1 and TRBJ2-2; D may be TRBD2 (5 bases). Trimming left V 6 bases short and J 5 bases short, with 14 bases between. Germline V CDR1 and CDR2: SGHRS, YFSETQ. This CDR3 contains 14 residues. CDR3 nucleotides: TGCGCCAGCACCTGGACTCGTGTGACCGGGGAGCTGTTTTTT. This encodes CASTWTRVTGELFF.

This clonotype was recorded at least ten times. This CDR3 reads CSVEVAGGNYNEQFF. As DNA, the CDR3 is TGCAGCGTTGAAGTAGCGGGAGGTAATTACAATGAGCAGTTCTTC. The J gene is TRBJ2-1, the V gene TRBV29-1, with 10 bases identical to TRBD2. The CDR3 runs 15 residues. V shed 1 base and J 4 bases; nucleotides not matched to a gene: 4. Per germline, CDR1 SQVTM and CDR2 ANQGSEA.

This clonotype was observed a few times. The genes are TRBV27 and TRBJ2-7; the D gene is possibly TRBD2 (5 bases). Germline V CDR1 and CDR2: MNHEY, SMNVEV (reference sequence). The CDR3 covers 15 residues. Trimming removed 4 bases at V and 1 base at J, with 14 bases between. CDR3 residues: CASSWLGESSYEQYF. DNA of the CDR3: TGTGCCAGCAGTTGGCTCGGGGAGTCTTCCTACGAGCAGTACTTC.